This note documents a single TCR beta chain sequence. Its matching antigen is unknown. This CDR3 is 14 amino acids long. Germline V gene sequence: CDR1 LGHNA, CDR2 YNFKEQ. V was trimmed by 2 bases and J by 5 bases, leaving 13 bases between them. A single record per CDR3 protein comes from TCRdb applying MiXCR to the PCR reads. The sample has 26,000 or so distinct CDR3 sequences, approximately 49% seen once. Stated time point: late sampling 161 to 241 days after vaccination in three convalescent patients. This specimen belongs to a study of vaccination and CD4 T cells after COVID-19. The overall study: Each individual in the study obtained two doses of BNT162b2 or mRNA-1273 vaccine.

Findings and limits, study-wide: The study found median SARS-CoV-2-reactive clonotypes rising from about 22 to 38, not significantly. Researchers looked at relatively few convalescent patients and had no early post-infection timepoints.

This clonotype originated in a human donor who had recovered from COVID-19. The chain carries TRBV4-2 and TRBJ2-7; no clear D. Sequenced here: CD4+ T cells from blood, sampled about 7 months after SARS-CoV-2 vaccination. The CDR3 sequence: CASSQRVFADEQYF. In nucleotides, the CDR3 is TGTGCCAGCAGCCAACGGGTCTTTGCCGACGAGCAGTACTTC.